Presented here are 14 T cell receptor beta chains from one specimen sequenced in a study of T cell responses to AZD1222 COVID-19 vaccine. TCRdb keeps only in-frame clones here, not all; method: immunoSEQ multiplex PCR. Here the sample spans some 130,000 clones, about 80% being singletons. The sequencing here drew on peripheral blood, taken on day 0 of AZD1222 vaccination. The source of these receptors is an adult in good health.

The chain recombines TRBV27 with TRBJ2-1; 10 bases map to TRBD2. CDR1 is MNHEY, CDR2 SMNVEV, per germline (reference sequence). This CDR3 has 14 amino acids. Trimming took 5 bases from V and 5 from J; bases not matched to a gene: 3. The CDR3 DNA is TGTGCCAGCAGTAGCGGGGGGGCCCACAATGAGCAGTTCTTC. Protein: CASSSGGAHNEQFF.

The V call is TRBV28, the J call TRBJ2-3; no clear D gene. Germline CDR1 MDHEN, CDR2 SYDVKM. CDR3 size: 12 residues. The V and J ends lost 2 bases and 6 bases respectively, with 6 bases between them. CDR3 residues: CASSLPRDTQYF. CDR3 coding DNA: TGTGCCAGCAGTTTACCTCGGGATACGCAGTATTTT.

This clone was seen just once. The chain links TRBV9 to TRBJ2-1; TRBD1 agrees at 7 bases. The CDR3 is 17 residues long. The ends lost 3 bases at V and 4 bases at J; junction bases unmatched: 13. CDR1 SGDLS and CDR2 YYNGEE come from the germline V gene. The CDR3 DNA follows: TGTGCCAGCAGCGCCCATTCCCGGGCAGGGGGTTACAATGAGCAGTTCTTC. It yields the protein CASSAHSRAGGYNEQFF.

In regard to this clone: At one of its ends the junction is not consistent with the germline gene, which may arise from a read error. The chain couples TRBV12-3 or TRBV12-4 to TRBJ1-3; D unresolved. CDR3 size: 13 residues. The DNA of the CDR3 is TGTGCCGGCAGTTTCAGCTCTGGAAACACCATATATTTT. This translates into CAGSFSSGNTIYF.

This chain links TRBV5-1 with TRBJ1-4; no clear D gene. Trimming shortened V by 5 bases and J by 0 bases, and 5 bases separated the two germline ends. Germline V gene data show CDR1 as SGHRS and CDR2 as YFSETQ. The CDR3 loop spans 13 amino acids. This CDR3 reads CASRETTNEKLFF. The CDR3 DNA reads TGCGCCAGCAGGGAGACAACTAATGAAAAACTGTTTTTT.

This rearrangement joins TRBV28 to TRBJ2-5; D not certain. Trimming cost V 2 bases and J 5 bases, with 12 bases left between them. Germline V gene data show CDR1 as MDHEN and CDR2 as SYDVKM. The CDR3 contains 14 residues. CDR3 amino acids: CASSLLSAGETQYF. CDR3 DNA: TGTGCCAGCAGTTTACTGAGTGCTGGGGAGACCCAGTACTTC.

The chain employs TRBV9 and TRBJ2-1; 8 bases match TRBD2. Germline CDR1 is SGDLS and CDR2 is YYNGEE. J lost 0 bases, V lost 3 bases, and 2 bases had no gene match. The CDR3 covers 15 residues. CDR3: CASSARGDSYNEQFF. CDR3 sequence (DNA): TGTGCCAGCAGCGCGCGGGGGGACTCCTACAATGAGCAGTTCTTC.

The chain links TRBV6-5 to TRBJ1-1, with a possible D match to TRBD1 (5 bases). The CDR3 totals 14 residues. V was pared by 11 bases and J by 0 bases, with 16 bases between. CDR1 and CDR2 from the germline V gene are MNHEY and SVGAGI. For the CDR3, the DNA is TGTGCCGTACAACGGGGACGGATGAACACTGAAGCTTTCTTT. As protein: CAVQRGRMNTEAFF.

The chain couples TRBV27 to TRBJ2-7; 7 nucleotides agree with TRBD1. The CDR3 is 15 residues long. Germline assignment: CDR1 MNHEY and CDR2 SMNVEV (reference sequence). With 6 bases clipped from V and 3 bases from J, the junction kept 11 bases outside the gene matches. The CDR3 loop reads CASRRQGSILYEQYF. The CDR3 nucleotides are TGTGCCAGCAGAAGACAGGGATCAATACTCTACGAGCAGTACTTC.

CDR3 sequence reads: CASSLGREGATNEKLFF. The CDR3 DNA reads as TGTGCCAGCAGCTTGGGGCGGGAGGGGGCAACTAATGAAAAACTGTTTTTT. The gene calls are TRBV5-6 and TRBJ1-4; tentative D call: TRBD1 (6 bases). Trimming removed 0 bases from V and 0 bases from J, with 12 bases in between. CDR1 is SGHDT, CDR2 YYEEEE, per germline. CDR3 length equals 17 residues. The variable domain in full, with the rest retrieved from reference TRBV5-6 and TRBJ1-4, is DAGVTQSPTHLIKTRGQQVTLRCSPKSGHDTVSWYQQALGQGPQFIFQYYEEEERQRGNFPDRFSGHQFPNYSSELNVNALLLGDSALYLCASSLGREGATNEKLFFGSGTQLSVL.

This chain connects TRBV7-9 to TRBJ1-2; no clear D. V gave up 1 base and J gave up 6 bases, with 6 bases separating them. The CDR3 loop spans 12 amino acids. The V gene's germline CDR1 is SEHNR and CDR2 FQNEAQ (reference sequence). CDR3 residues: CASSLERNGYTF. In nucleotides, the CDR3 is TGTGCCAGCAGCTTAGAGCGCAATGGCTACACCTTC.

The V call is TRBV18, the J call TRBJ1-1, with D perhaps TRBD1 (6 bases). CDR3 length: 15 residues. The germline CDR1 and CDR2 sequences are KGHSH and LQKENI. V was trimmed by 5 bases and J by 3 bases, leaving 16 bases between them. In DNA, the CDR3 is TGTGCCAGCTCAAACCAGGGGCGCGGGTACACTGAAGCTTTCTTT. Translation gives CASSNQGRGYTEAFF.

The rearrangement uses TRBV19 and TRBJ2-6, with D perhaps being TRBD1 or TRBD2 (5 bases each). V was pared by 5 bases and J by 0 bases, with 14 bases between. The CDR3 runs to 17 residues. Germline V gives CDR1 LNHDA, CDR2 SQIVND (reference sequence). CDR3 sequence: CASSLAGSISGANVLTF. In DNA form, the CDR3 reads TGTGCCAGTAGTCTCGCAGGGAGTATCTCTGGGGCCAACGTCCTGACTTTC.

This chain uses TRBV4-2 with TRBJ1-4; TRBD1 agrees at 7 bases. CDR3 length: 15 residues. Germline V gene lookup returns CDR1 LGHNA and CDR2 YNFKEQ. V shed 3 bases and J 6 bases; nucleotides not matched to a gene: 7. The CDR3 DNA follows: TGTGCCAGCAGCCAGTCGGGACAGAAGGATGAAAAACTGTTTTTT. Its translation: CASSQSGQKDEKLFF.